What follows describes a single TCR beta chain. This clonotype was counted ten times or more. Its antigen is unknown. The record has no base qualities; no much larger clone is one base away. The data belong to a study of early T cells in non-severe SARS-CoV-2 infection (dated by TCRdb to the early 2020s). Context from the whole study: Because TCR sequencing relied on bulk RNA taken from unsorted whole blood, pairing of alpha and beta chains was not possible.

General findings and caveats noted by the study authors: VDJdb matching was skewed toward anti-spike CD8 responses, so virus-specific expansions were likely underestimated and private and CD4 specificities were missed.

A case-control design nested within a healthcare worker cohort in London, UK, was used, with weekly nasopharyngeal swab PCR tests and blood sampling performed. Healthcare workers were enrolled in the week of the UK lockdown, from 23 to 31 March 2020, and were followed every week for up to roughly 15 weeks. The library was prepared using 5' RACE. The sequencing machine was a NextSeq 500. The TCR library protocol attached unique molecular identifiers to individual cDNA molecules to correct for sequencing error and PCR bias. Sequencing covered both TCR alpha and beta chains, and within each sample the abundances of alpha and beta sequences were tightly co-correlated. The source study handled its data this way. Decombinator V4 was used to perform V gene, J gene and CDR3 annotation of TCR sequences. Expanded TCRs were defined as changing significantly between any two time points under a Poisson model with p below 0.0001. TCR abundances were normalised to the total number of TCRs sequenced in each sample and reported as counts per million. MAIT TCRs were defined by TRAV1-2 paired with TRAJ12, TRAJ20 or TRAJ33, and iNKT TCRs by TRAV10 paired with TRAJ18. VDJdb, accessed 1 November 2021, was searched for CMV, EBV and SARS-CoV-2 annotated TCRs, excluding TCRs annotated for multiple antigens. The public reads were run again by TCRdb, first through fastp at Q25 and then through MiXCR, and only productive beta chains were kept. Under each unique CDR3 protein, matching rows form one entry showing the most common genes and DNA. TCRdb, rather than the study authors, made the V and J calls. In this sample the table shows 35,000 to 45,000 distinct CDR3 sequences, 12% of which occur a single time. About 16% of the sample lies in the top ten.

Reading from cysteine to phenylalanine, the CDR3 counts 13 amino acids. Only CDR3 DNA is held: 39 bases, read in frame from base 1. The junction carries 11 bases between V and J, which are trimmed by 3 bases and 8 bases respectively. The germline V gene (reference sequence) sets CDR1 to SGHAT and CDR2 to FQDESV. This receptor was identified in an adult who was a healthcare worker with PCR-confirmed SARS-CoV-2 infection or an uninfected control (not recorded which). The V gene is TRBV11-1 and the J gene is TRBJ2-1; no D segment can be confidently identified. Sample: whole blood. Here is the DNA: TGTGCCAGCAGCTTCGAAGGGATCGATGAGCAGTTCTTC. Its amino acids are CASSFEGIDEQFF.